This note documents a single TCR beta chain sequence. Its antigen is not known. Other DNA variants within this sample encode the same CDR3. These data belong to a study of beta chain features in type 1 diabetes. Study-wide results and caveats: There was a possibility that cDNA sequencing over-represented cells with high TCR expression.

Losses at the gene ends were 5 bases for V and 4 bases for J; bases not matched to a gene: 3. The CDR3 contains 14 residues. Germline V gene lookup returns CDR1 SGHTA and CDR2 FQGNSA. Since all of the isolated RNA was reverse transcribed, expressed TCRB transcripts were what got sequenced. Clones were sequenced by immunoSEQ multiplex PCR, and TCRdb holds only the in-frame ones, with some missing. The table records roughly 400,000 clones, around 15% of them present only once. Sequenced: naive CD4+ T cells from blood. The TCR comes from a woman in her late teens or twenties in good health. V is TRBV7-2 and J is TRBJ2-7, with 12 bases identical to TRBD1. The CDR3 region has the DNA TGTGCCAGCAGCCCGGGACAGGGGGCTTACGAGCAGTACTTC. Translating it yields CASSPGQGAYEQYF.